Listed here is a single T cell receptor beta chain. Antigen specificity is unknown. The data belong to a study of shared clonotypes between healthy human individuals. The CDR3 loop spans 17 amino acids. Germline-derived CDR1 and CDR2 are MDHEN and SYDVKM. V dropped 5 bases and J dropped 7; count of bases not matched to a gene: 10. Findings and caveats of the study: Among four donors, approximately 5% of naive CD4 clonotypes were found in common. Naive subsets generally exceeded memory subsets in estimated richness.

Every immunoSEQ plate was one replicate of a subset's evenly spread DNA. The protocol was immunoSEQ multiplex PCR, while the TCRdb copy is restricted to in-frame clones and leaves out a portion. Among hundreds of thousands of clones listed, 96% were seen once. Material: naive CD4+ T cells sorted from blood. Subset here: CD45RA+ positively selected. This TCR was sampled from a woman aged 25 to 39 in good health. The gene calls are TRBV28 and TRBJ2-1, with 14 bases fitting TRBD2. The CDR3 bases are TGTGCCAGCAGTCCACACCCGGGACTAGCGGGAGTTAATGAGCAGTTCTTC. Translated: CASSPHPGLAGVNEQFF.